The source of this TCR beta chain is a study of T cell repertoires in ileal Crohn's disease. Time point of the sample: neoterminal ileum biopsy at postoperative endoscopy, about 6 months after surgery. Sequencing used immunoSEQ multiplex PCR; TCRdb keeps in-frame clones, though not all of them. The sample holds roughly 60,000 clones, 70% to 90% seen once. CDR3 length equals 17 residues. Looked up from germline, CDR1 is SNHLY and CDR2 is FYNNEI. V lost 9 bases and J lost 4; bases outside the gene matches: 13. Sequencing used ileal tissue. The sequence derives from an adult with Crohn's disease. The genes are TRBV2 and TRBJ2-3, with 13 positions matching TRBD2. CDR3 sequence: CARTSGRARSVADTQYF. The CDR3 DNA sequence: TGTGCCAGAACTAGCGGGAGGGCCAGGTCGGTCGCAGATACGCAGTATTTT.